This T cell receptor (beta chain) came from a study of T-cell memory formation after mild COVID-19. Constant-segment primers were used for 5'RACE, and the resulting TCR alpha and TCR beta cDNA libraries carried sample barcodes and UMIs. TCRdb re-derived calls from the 5' RACE reads in MiXCR, one entry per CDR3 protein. The table shows fewer than 600,000 distinct CDR3 sequences, with less than 25% occurring only once. Germline loops: CDR1 SNHLY, CDR2 FYNNEI. The CDR3 is made up of 12 amino acids. Trimming cost V 2 bases and J 6 bases, with 7 bases left between them. Study-level results: Later expanders leaned CD4+, whereas day 15 to 85 contracting clones were balanced CD4/CD8. Shrinking CD4+ clones were chiefly CM and EM; CD8+ ones were chiefly EMRA.

This clonotype was seen just once. As yet, its antigen is unknown. The TCR originated in an adult woman who had mild COVID-19 (a few samples of this study predate the infection). Cell type and time point are not known. The specimen was PBMCs or a T cell subset sorted from them (not recorded which). The V gene is TRBV2, the J gene TRBJ1-2; no definite D call. CDR3 region: CASSETADGYTF. Written as DNA, the CDR3 is TGTGCCAGCAGTGAAACGGCCGATGGCTACACCTTC. Supplemented by reference TRBV2 and TRBJ1-2, the full variable domain reads EPEVTQTPSHQVTQMGQEVILRCVPISNHLYFYWYRQILGQKVEFLVSFYNNEISEKSEIFDDQFSVERPDGSNFTLKIRSTKLEDSAMYFCASSETADGYTFGSGTRLTVV.